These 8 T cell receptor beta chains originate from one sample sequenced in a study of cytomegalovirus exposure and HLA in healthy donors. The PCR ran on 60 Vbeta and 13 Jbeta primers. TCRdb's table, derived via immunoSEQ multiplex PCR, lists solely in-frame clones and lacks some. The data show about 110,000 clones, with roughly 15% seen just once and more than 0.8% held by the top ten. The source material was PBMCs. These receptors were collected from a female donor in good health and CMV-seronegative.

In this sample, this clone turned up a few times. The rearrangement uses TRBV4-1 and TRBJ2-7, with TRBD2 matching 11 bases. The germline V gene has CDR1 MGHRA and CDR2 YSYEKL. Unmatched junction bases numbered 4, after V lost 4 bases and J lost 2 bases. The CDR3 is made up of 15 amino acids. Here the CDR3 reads CASSPPGLAAYEQYF. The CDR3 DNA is TGCGCCAGCAGCCCCCCGGGACTAGCGGCCTACGAGCAGTACTTC.

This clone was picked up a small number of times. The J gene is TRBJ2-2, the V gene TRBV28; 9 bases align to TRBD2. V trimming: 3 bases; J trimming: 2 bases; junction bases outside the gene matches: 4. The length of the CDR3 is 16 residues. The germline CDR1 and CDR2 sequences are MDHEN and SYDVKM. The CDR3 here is CASSLGLAGNTGELFF. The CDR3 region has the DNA TGTGCCAGCAGTTTGGGTCTAGCGGGAAACACCGGGGAGCTGTTTTTT. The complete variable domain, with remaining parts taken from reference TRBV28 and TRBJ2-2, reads DVKVTQSSRYLVKRTGEKVFLECVQDMDHENMFWYRQDPGLGLRLIYFSYDVKMKEKGDIPEGYSVSREKKERFSLILESASTNQTSMYLCASSLGLAGNTGELFFGEGSRLTVL.

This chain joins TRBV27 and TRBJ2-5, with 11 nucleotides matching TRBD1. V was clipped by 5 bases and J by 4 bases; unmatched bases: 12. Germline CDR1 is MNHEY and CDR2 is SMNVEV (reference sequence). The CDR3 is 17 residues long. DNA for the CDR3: TGTGCCAGCAGTGCATCCGGGACAGGGGGATTGTCAGAGACCCAGTACTTC. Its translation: CASSASGTGGLSETQYF.

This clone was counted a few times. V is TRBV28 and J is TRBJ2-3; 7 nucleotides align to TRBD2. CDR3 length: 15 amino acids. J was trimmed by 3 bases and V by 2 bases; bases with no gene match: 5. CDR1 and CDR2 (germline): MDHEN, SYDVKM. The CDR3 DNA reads TGTGCCAGCAGTTTAGTTGCGGGAGTGACAGATACGCAGTATTTT. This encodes CASSLVAGVTDTQYF.

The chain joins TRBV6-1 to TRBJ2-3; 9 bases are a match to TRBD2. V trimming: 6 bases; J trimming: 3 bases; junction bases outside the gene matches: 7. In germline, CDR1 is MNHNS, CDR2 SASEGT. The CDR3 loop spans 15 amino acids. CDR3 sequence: CASSVSGRTTDTQYF. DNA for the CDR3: TGTGCCAGCAGCGTTAGCGGGAGAACGACAGATACGCAGTATTTT.

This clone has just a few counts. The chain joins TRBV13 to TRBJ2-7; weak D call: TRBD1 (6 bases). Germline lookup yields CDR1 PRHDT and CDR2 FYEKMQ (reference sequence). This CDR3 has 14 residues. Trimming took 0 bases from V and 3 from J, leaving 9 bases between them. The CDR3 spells CASSLGTRGYEQYF. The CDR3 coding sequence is TGTGCCAGCAGCTTAGGCACCAGGGGCTACGAGCAGTACTTC.

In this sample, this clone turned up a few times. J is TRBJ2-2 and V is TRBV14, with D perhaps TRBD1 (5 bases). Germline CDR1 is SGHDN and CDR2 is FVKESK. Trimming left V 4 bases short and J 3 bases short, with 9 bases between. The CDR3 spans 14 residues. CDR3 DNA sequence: TGTGCCAGCAGCCGGCAGGGTTACACCGGGGAGCTGTTTTTT. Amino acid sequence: CASSRQGYTGELFF.

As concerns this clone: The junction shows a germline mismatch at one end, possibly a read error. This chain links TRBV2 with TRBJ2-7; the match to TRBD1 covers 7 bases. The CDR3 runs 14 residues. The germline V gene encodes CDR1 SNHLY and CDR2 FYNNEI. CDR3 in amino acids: CASSEGALFYEQYF. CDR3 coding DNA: TGTGCCAGTAGTGAGGGGGCGCTATTCTACGAGCAGTACTTC. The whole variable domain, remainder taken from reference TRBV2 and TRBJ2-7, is EPEVTQTPSHQVTQMGQEVILRCVPISNHLYFYWYRQILGQKVEFLVSFYNNEISEKSEIFDDQFSVERPDGSNFTLKIRSTKLEDSAMYFCASSEGALFYEQYFGPGTRLTVT.